This TCR beta chain comes out of a study of blood T cell repertoires in COVID-19. For the study at large: Specimens from acute and convalescent COVID-19 originated in the United States, Italy and Spain. In each case, the material was cDNA or gDNA derived from T cells, B-cell-depleted T cells, or PBMCs.

The germline CDR1 and CDR2 sequences are SGHTA and FQGNSA. V was cut by 7 bases and J by 5 bases, with 14 bases left in between. The CDR3 is 13 amino acids. As originally analysed: Estimated nucleated cell counts came from reference gene primer amplification. Repertoires were generated with immunoSEQ multiplex PCR, while TCRdb's copy carries only in-frame clones and drops some. V, J and clone size are taken as reported in that table, and D and trimming were inferred from the DNA itself. There are about 50,000 clones in the sample; approximately 91% occur only once, and about 10% lies in the top ten. The clonotype was recovered from a woman older than 75 with acute or convalescent COVID-19. The V and J genes are TRBV7-2 and TRBJ2-5, with D hard to call. What was sequenced was peripheral blood. CDR3 in amino acids: CASTQGTEETQYF. DNA of the CDR3: TGTGCCAGCACCCAAGGCACAGAGGAGACCCAGTACTTC.